These 31 T cell receptor beta chains originate from one sample sequenced in a study of OX40 agonist ivuxolimab in advanced cancers. Sequencing was performed with immunoSEQ multiplex PCR; in TCRdb, only in-frame clones are kept and a portion is missing. Of under 70,000 clones in the sample, 80% to 90% were seen once. The material sequenced was CD4+ or CD8+ T cells sorted from blood, taken in a trial of the OX40 agonist ivuxolimab. These TCRs come from an adult with an advanced solid tumor such as melanoma, head and neck, liver or kidney cancer.

The rearrangement links TRBV27 to TRBJ2-1; D not certain. The ends were cut back, 2 bases at V and 0 bases at J, with 8 bases in the middle. Germline loops: CDR1 MNHEY, CDR2 SMNVEV (reference sequence). CDR3 length equals 15 residues. The CDR3: CASSLGDSSYNEQFF. CDR3 DNA: TGTGCCAGCAGTTTAGGAGATAGCTCCTACAATGAGCAGTTCTTC.

This chain links TRBV21-1 with TRBJ2-5; no check of the table's D call, TRBD2, against the DNA was made. TRBV21-1 is an annotated pseudogene. CDR3 length equals 16 residues. This chain's CDR3 is CASSSFPGKIEETQYF. CDR3 sequence (DNA): TGTGCCAGCAGCAGCTTTCCGGGAAAAATTGAGGAGACCCAGTACTTC.

The rearrangement links TRBV11-3 to TRBJ2-3; 8 positions agree with TRBD2. The ends lost 5 bases at V and 5 bases at J; junction bases unmatched: 9. The germline V gene encodes CDR1 SGHNT and CDR2 YENEEA. The CDR3 totals 15 residues. CDR3 loop: CASSPSGSMGDTQYF. The CDR3 DNA reads as TGTGCCAGCAGCCCAAGCGGGAGTATGGGAGATACGCAGTATTTT.

This clone has only a few counts. The chain couples TRBV4-1 to TRBJ2-4; D is unresolved. CDR1 and CDR2 from the germline V gene are MGHRA and YSYEKL. Trimming cost V 3 bases and J 4 bases, with 7 bases left between them. This CDR3 has 13 residues. The CDR3 nucleotides are TGCGCCAGCAGCCATCGGCTAAAAAACATTCAGTACTTC. Its translation: CASSHRLKNIQYF.

The chain employs TRBV19 and TRBJ2-1; D is perhaps TRBD1 or TRBD2 (5 bases each). The CDR3 length is 15 residues. CDR1 and CDR2 (germline): LNHDA, SQIVND (reference sequence). Trimming removed 4 bases at V and 8 bases at J, with 18 bases between. The CDR3 sequence: CASSTAGTRNHEQFF. Written as DNA, the CDR3 is TGTGCCAGTAGTACCGCCGGGACCCGGAACCATGAGCAGTTCTTC.

This chain connects TRBV5-1 to TRBJ2-1; D not resolved. CDR1 and CDR2 (germline): SGHRS, YFSETQ. This CDR3 has 16 residues. Trimming took off 6 bases at V and 1 base at J, with 17 bases between the two ends. The DNA of the CDR3 is TGCGCCAGCACCGAGCTTGGGTGGGTTTCCTACAATGAGCAGTTCTTC. As protein: CASTELGWVSYNEQFF.

The chain has TRBV5-1 and TRBJ1-1; D gene uncertain. CDR1 and CDR2 (germline): SGHRS, YFSETQ. The CDR3 is made up of 15 amino acids. Trimming removed 1 base at V and 7 bases at J, with 17 bases between. CDR3 nucleotides: TGCGCCAGCAGCTTGTATGGTGGAGAGAAGGGTGAAGCTTTCTTT. Translating gives CASSLYGGEKGEAFF.

In its sample, this clone was seen a few times. The CDR3 sequence is CASSRPGISTEAFF. CDR3 sequence (DNA): TGCGCCAGCAGCCGTCCAGGGATTTCCACTGAAGCTTTCTTT. V is TRBV4-1 and J is TRBJ1-1; perhaps TRBD1 as D (5 bases). V lost 4 bases and J lost 4, with 13 bases in between. The CDR3 spans 14 residues. CDR1 is MGHRA, CDR2 YSYEKL, per germline.

This rearrangement joins TRBV5-1 to TRBJ1-1; 9 positions match TRBD1. Trimming took 4 bases from V and 8 from J; bases not matched to a gene: 9. The CDR3 length is 14 residues. The germline gives CDR1 SGHRS, CDR2 YFSETQ. CDR3 nucleotide sequence: TGCGCCAGCAGCCCGGGACAGGGAAGAGGAGAAGCTTTCTTT. Amino acid sequence: CASSPGQGRGEAFF.

CDR3 nucleotides: TGTGCCAGCAGCCGGGACAGGGTCGGCTACACCTTC. This encodes CASSRDRVGYTF. The rearrangement links TRBV6-1 to TRBJ1-2; 9 bases fit TRBD1. This CDR3 region has 12 residues. The germline CDR1 and CDR2 sequences are MNHNS and SASEGT. Germline trimming cut 6 bases from V and 8 bases from J; bases unmatched to any gene: 4.

The chain couples TRBV21-1 to TRBJ2-7; the table's D call, TRBD1, has no DNA check behind it. TRBV21-1 is flagged as a pseudogene. The CDR3 runs 14 residues. The CDR3 DNA follows: TGTGCCAGCAGCGAACAGGGTTTGTTCTTCGAGCAGTACTTC. Amino acids: CASSEQGLFFEQYF.

The chain combines TRBV5-1 with TRBJ1-4; D perhaps matches TRBD1 (6 bases). This CDR3 is built from 15 residues. Trimming left V 0 bases short and J 8 bases short, with 14 bases between. Germline V gene lookup returns CDR1 SGHRS and CDR2 YFSETQ. CDR3 sequence: CASSLVSQGGEKLFF. The CDR3 DNA sequence: TGCGCCAGCAGCTTGGTGTCACAGGGAGGCGAAAAACTGTTTTTT.

J is TRBJ2-3 and V is TRBV5-1, with 14 bases that match TRBD2. After removal of 5 bases from V and 5 bases from J, the junction contained 7 bases not matched to a gene. The CDR3 runs to 16 residues. Germline CDR1 SGHRS, CDR2 YFSETQ. Written as DNA, the CDR3 is TGCGCCAGCAGACCTTGGACTAGCGGGAGGATAGATACGCAGTATTTT. This translates into CASRPWTSGRIDTQYF.

The chain joins TRBV29-1 to TRBJ1-2; 7 nucleotides agree with TRBD1. The germline V gene has CDR1 SQVTM and CDR2 ANQGSEA. J gave up 4 bases and V 5 bases, and 10 bases lay outside the gene matches. The CDR3 extends over 14 amino acids. CDR3 DNA sequence: TGCAGCGTTTCTCGGGACAGTTCTTTCTATGGCTACACCTTC. Translating it yields CSVSRDSSFYGYTF.

The chain recombines TRBV27 with TRBJ2-1; maybe TRBD1 (7 bases). Trimming removed 2 bases at V and 0 bases at J, with 14 bases between. There are 17 residues in the CDR3. In germline, CDR1 is MNHEY, CDR2 SMNVEV (reference sequence). The CDR3 here is CASSLAGGSSSYNEQFF. CDR3 in DNA: TGTGCCAGCAGTTTAGCAGGGGGGTCAAGCTCCTACAATGAGCAGTTCTTC.

V gene TRBV11-1 combines with J gene TRBJ2-2; D gene ambiguous. The CDR3 covers 13 residues. Germline V gene data show CDR1 as SGHAT and CDR2 as FQDESV (reference sequence). The ends were cut back, 3 bases at V and 4 bases at J, with 6 bases in the middle. CDR3 amino acids: CASSFTLTGELFF. CDR3 DNA: TGTGCCAGCAGCTTCACCCTCACCGGGGAGCTGTTTTTT.

The rearrangement links TRBV10-3 to TRBJ2-5, with D perhaps TRBD1 or TRBD2 (6 bases each). The J call may be incorrect, as the DNA end agrees better with TRBJ2-7. Germline V gives CDR1 ENHRY, CDR2 SYGVKD. CDR3 size: 12 residues. Written as DNA, the CDR3 is TGTGCCATCCGCGGGACAACCTACGAGCAGTACTTC. Amino acid sequence: CAIRGTTYEQYF.

This clone was recorded once. The chain combines TRBV11-2 with TRBJ1-1; 7 nucleotides agree with TRBD1. CDR1 is SGHAT, CDR2 FQNNGV, per germline. The CDR3 is 13 amino acids. J was trimmed by 5 bases and V by 2 bases; bases with no gene match: 2. CDR3 in amino acids: CASSLPGGTEAFF. Written as DNA, the CDR3 is TGTGCCAGCAGCTTACCAGGGGGAACTGAAGCTTTCTTT.

The rearrangement links TRBV7-9 to TRBJ2-6, with no clear D. The CDR3 covers 16 residues. From germline, CDR1 is SEHNR and CDR2 FQNEAQ (reference sequence). The V end lost 3 bases, the J end lost 2 bases, and 11 bases lay between the germline ends. CDR3 sequence: CASSFFGPTGANVLTF. CDR3 in DNA: TGTGCCAGCAGCTTTTTCGGGCCTACTGGGGCCAACGTCCTGACTTTC.

The chain combines TRBV28 with TRBJ2-7; a possible D gene is TRBD2 (7 bases). V lost 4 bases to trimming and J lost 6 bases, with 16 bases between them. The CDR3 consists of 14 residues. CDR1 is MDHEN and CDR2 is SYDVKM in the germline V gene. CDR3 DNA: TGTGCCAGCAGTTGGGGGGGGCTCTGGTCCGAGCAGTACTTC. It encodes CASSWGGLWSEQYF.

The rearrangement joins TRBV2 to TRBJ2-5; the match to TRBD1 covers 9 bases. The J call is doubtful: the DNA matches TRBJ2-7 better. In germline, CDR1 is SNHLY, CDR2 FYNNEI. The CDR3 is 15 residues long. The CDR3 spells CASNPTGTGSHEQYF. In nucleotides, the CDR3 is TGTGCCAGCAATCCGACCGGGACAGGGAGCCACGAGCAGTACTTC.

The CDR3 spells CASSPGLGDTGELFF. The CDR3 DNA reads as TGTGCCAGCAGCCCTGGACTAGGGGACACCGGGGAGCTGTTTTTT. The chain couples TRBV11-2 to TRBJ2-2; TRBD2 agrees at 7 bases. The CDR3 has 15 amino acids. The V segment lost 5 bases and the J segment 3 bases; nucleotides outside the gene matches: 6. Germline CDR1 reads SGHAT; CDR2 reads FQNNGV.

The rearrangement uses TRBV7-9 and TRBJ1-5; D gene ambiguous. Germline V gene lookup returns CDR1 SEHNR and CDR2 FQNEAQ (reference sequence). The CDR3 contains 12 residues. With 3 bases removed from V and 9 bases from J, the gap between germline ends came to 9 bases. The DNA for the CDR3 is TGTGCCAGCAGCTTGGAGGCGGGGCCCCAGCATTTT. Protein product: CASSLEAGPQHF.

The chain carries TRBV27 and TRBJ1-5; 8 bases align to TRBD1. The J segment lost 0 bases and the V segment lost 6 bases, leaving 7 bases of the junction unmatched. The CDR3 totals 16 residues. CDR1 MNHEY and CDR2 SMNVEV come from the germline V gene (reference sequence). The chain's CDR3 is CASSLGTGHSNQPQHF. In nucleotides, the CDR3 is TGTGCCAGCAGCCTGGGGACAGGTCATAGCAATCAGCCCCAGCATTTT.

This clone was observed a single time. This chain links TRBV5-6 with TRBJ1-5; D unresolved. This CDR3 contains 15 residues. V shed 4 bases and J shed 0 bases, with 11 bases lying between them. Germline V gene sequence: CDR1 SGHDT, CDR2 YYEEEE. The CDR3: CASSTTGYSNQPQHF. The CDR3 DNA reads TGTGCCAGCAGCACAACGGGATATAGCAATCAGCCCCAGCATTTT.

CDR3 region: CASSRFGLAGGQETQYF. The CDR3, as DNA: TGCGCCAGCAGCCGATTTGGACTAGCGGGAGGCCAAGAGACCCAGTACTTC. The gene calls are TRBV4-1 and TRBJ2-5, with 14 bases matching TRBD2. Losses at the gene ends were 4 bases for V and 1 base for J; bases not matched to a gene: 5. This CDR3 is built from 17 residues. Germline CDR1 and CDR2: MGHRA and YSYEKL.

The rearrangement joins TRBV5-1 to TRBJ2-1; maybe TRBD1 (6 bases). Trimming took off 2 bases at V and 4 bases at J, with 10 bases between the two ends. There are 14 residues in the CDR3. Germline assignment: CDR1 SGHRS and CDR2 YFSETQ. This CDR3 is CASSLGQNYNEQFF. The CDR3 region has the DNA TGCGCCAGCAGCTTAGGACAGAATTACAATGAGCAGTTCTTC.

Points on this clone: Other DNA variants within this sample encode the same CDR3. CDR3: CASSLTGGSTEAFF. The CDR3 nucleotides read TGCGCCAGCAGCTTAACAGGGGGTAGCACTGAAGCTTTCTTT. The chain carries TRBV5-1 and TRBJ1-1; 8 positions agree with TRBD1. In germline, CDR1 is SGHRS, CDR2 YFSETQ. Losses at the gene ends were 2 bases for V and 4 bases for J; bases not matched to a gene: 4. The length of the CDR3 is 14 residues.

This chain connects TRBV6-6 to TRBJ2-3; 8 nucleotides match TRBD2. The CDR3 has 15 amino acids. Germline trimming cut 7 bases from V and 1 base from J; bases unmatched to any gene: 7. Looked up from germline, CDR1 is MNHNY and CDR2 is SVGAGI (reference sequence). The DNA of the CDR3 is TGTGCCAGCACCTATACGGGGGGGCGCACAGATACGCAGTATTTT. As protein: CASTYTGGRTDTQYF.

V and J are TRBV6-5 and TRBJ1-2, with 10 positions matching TRBD1. V was clipped by 6 bases and J by 2 bases; unmatched bases: 6. This CDR3 has 15 residues. Germline CDR1 reads MNHEY; CDR2 reads SVGAGI. The CDR3 sequence: CASRWDRGKNYGYTF. As DNA, the CDR3 is TGTGCCAGCAGGTGGGACAGGGGAAAGAACTATGGCTACACCTTC.

The gene calls are TRBV5-1 and TRBJ2-1; maybe TRBD1 (6 bases). Germline CDR1 is SGHRS and CDR2 is YFSETQ. With 7 bases removed from V and 3 bases from J, the gap between germline ends came to 17 bases. The CDR3 covers 15 residues. The CDR3 loop is CASGQGQPFYNEQFF. CDR3 DNA: TGCGCCAGCGGCCAGGGACAACCTTTCTACAATGAGCAGTTCTTC.